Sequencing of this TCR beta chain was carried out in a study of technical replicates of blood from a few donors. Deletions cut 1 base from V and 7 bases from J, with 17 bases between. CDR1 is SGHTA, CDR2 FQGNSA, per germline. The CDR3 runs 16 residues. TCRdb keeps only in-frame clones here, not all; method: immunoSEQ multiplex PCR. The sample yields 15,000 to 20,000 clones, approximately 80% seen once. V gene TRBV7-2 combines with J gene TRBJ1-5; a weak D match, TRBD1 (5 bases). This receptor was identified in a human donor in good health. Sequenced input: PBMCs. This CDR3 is CASSLVGTSRGQPQHF. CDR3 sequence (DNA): TGTGCCAGCAGCTTAGTGGGGACCTCGCGGGGGCAGCCCCAGCATTTT. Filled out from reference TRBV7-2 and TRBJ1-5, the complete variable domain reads GAGVSQSPSNKVTEKGKDVELRCDPISGHTALYWYRQSLGQGLEFLIYFQGNSAPDKSGLPSDRFSAERTGGSVSTLTIQRTQQEDSAVYLCASSLVGTSRGQPQHFGDGTRLSIL.